These 27 T cell receptor beta chains were all obtained from the same sample, sequenced in a study of blood T cell repertoires in COVID-19. Clones were sequenced by immunoSEQ multiplex PCR, and TCRdb holds only the in-frame ones, with some missing. The sample has over 50,000 clones, 80% to 90% seen once; the top ten hold roughly 6.6%. Sequencing used peripheral blood. The receptors were sampled from a man aged 55 to 69 with acute or convalescent COVID-19.

V usage is TRBV19 and J usage is TRBJ2-1; D not resolved. CDR1 is LNHDA and CDR2 is SQIVND in the germline V gene (reference sequence). V lost 0 bases, J lost 6 bases, and 9 bases lay in between. The CDR3 is made up of 14 amino acids. CDR3 region: CASSIDEHLNEQFF. DNA for the CDR3: TGTGCCAGTAGTATAGATGAACACCTCAATGAGCAGTTCTTC.

This clone appeared a single time. The chain is built from TRBV11-2 and TRBJ2-2; possible D gene TRBD2, 5 bases. The germline V gene has CDR1 SGHAT and CDR2 FQNNGV. This CDR3 is 15 amino acids long. V was cut by 1 base and J by 1 base, with 7 bases left in between. For the CDR3, the DNA is TGTGCCAGCAGCTTAGCCGGGGTGAACACCGGGGAGCTGTTTTTT. It codes for CASSLAGVNTGELFF.

This chain joins TRBV9 and TRBJ2-1, with 8 bases aligning to TRBD2. The V gene end was trimmed by 7 bases and the J gene end by 2 bases; junction bases not matched to a gene: 2. The CDR3 runs 13 residues. Germline V gene lookup returns CDR1 SGDLS and CDR2 YYNGEE. The DNA for the CDR3 is TGTGCCAGCTCGGGGGGGCCCTACAATGAGCAGTTCTTC. Its protein is CASSGGPYNEQFF.

V usage is TRBV5-1 and J usage is TRBJ2-1, with a tentative D call TRBD1 (5 bases). Germline CDR1 SGHRS, CDR2 YFSETQ. CDR3 length equals 12 residues. V lost 0 bases, J lost 14 bases, and 12 bases lay in between. CDR3: CASSLGSRVKFF. The CDR3 DNA sequence: TGCGCCAGCAGCTTGGGCTCCAGGGTGAAGTTCTTC.

The chain joins TRBV5-6 to TRBJ1-1; D gene ambiguous. Deletions cut 2 bases from V and 5 bases from J, with 19 bases between. The CDR3 contains 16 residues. Germline V gene sequence: CDR1 SGHDT, CDR2 YYEEEE. This CDR3 is CASSFLGFGRGTEAFF. For the CDR3, the DNA is TGTGCCAGCAGCTTCCTGGGGTTCGGGCGGGGTACTGAAGCTTTCTTT.

The chain is built from TRBV4-3 and TRBJ1-2, with a tentative D call TRBD1 (5 bases). Trimming shortened V by 0 bases and J by 6 bases, and 11 bases separated the two germline ends. The CDR3 runs 14 residues. Germline assignment: CDR1 LGHNA and CDR2 YSLEER. In DNA, the CDR3 is TGCGCCAGCAGCCAAGATTCGGTAGGGGATGGCTACACCTTC. Translation: CASSQDSVGDGYTF.

This clone was found once. The rearrangement uses TRBV6-5 and TRBJ2-7, with unresolved D. The germline V gene encodes CDR1 MNHEY and CDR2 SVGAGI. CDR3 length: 11 amino acids. Trimming pared 8 bases from V and 6 bases from J, leaving 11 bases between. For the CDR3, the DNA is TGTGCCAGCCGCTCCGGTGGCGAGCAGTACTTC. Protein sequence: CASRSGGEQYF.

The rearrangement uses TRBV12-3 or TRBV12-4 and TRBJ2-7; D is perhaps TRBD1 (5 bases). Trimming took off 6 bases at V and 3 bases at J, with 12 bases between the two ends. This CDR3 is built from 13 residues. The CDR3 reads CASSYTGNYEQYF. The CDR3 DNA reads as TGTGCCAGCAGCTACACAGGCAACTACGAGCAGTACTTC.

CDR3 bases: TGTGCCAGCAGCCAAGATAATGGGCTCTACAATGAGCAGTTCTTC. This translates into CASSQDNGLYNEQFF. This rearrangement joins TRBV14 to TRBJ2-1, with D uncertain. Germline values: CDR1 SGHDN, CDR2 FVKESK. CDR3 size: 15 residues. Deletions cut 0 bases from V and 3 bases from J, with 9 bases between.

The V and J genes are TRBV6-2 or TRBV6-3 and TRBJ1-2; D perhaps matches TRBD1 (5 bases). The CDR3 spans 14 residues. Germline values: CDR1 MNHEY, CDR2 SVGEGT. V lost 6 bases and J lost 4, with 15 bases in between. The CDR3 loop is CASSNLAGFYGYTF. In nucleotides, the CDR3 is TGTGCCAGCAGCAACCTCGCAGGGTTCTATGGCTACACCTTC.

The V call is TRBV4-1, the J call TRBJ1-2; D is unresolved. Germline V gives CDR1 MGHRA, CDR2 YSYEKL. Trimming removed 0 bases from V and 1 base from J, with 15 bases in between. The CDR3 is 17 amino acids. The CDR3 coding sequence is TGCGCCAGCAGCCAAGATCCCTCTCCCAGGATTAACTATGGCTACACCTTC. This sequence encodes CASSQDPSPRINYGYTF.

This clone was picked up one time. The V and J genes are TRBV5-8 and TRBJ1-2; possibly TRBD1 for D (6 bases). V was cut by 3 bases and J by 4 bases, with 19 bases left in between. Looked up from germline, CDR1 is SGHTS and CDR2 is YDEGEE. The CDR3 covers 16 residues. The DNA of the CDR3 is TGTGCCAGCAGCTCCCGACAGGACCCCGTGAGCTATGGCTACACCTTC. Amino acids: CASSSRQDPVSYGYTF.

This clone was picked up one time. The genes are TRBV9 and TRBJ1-1; unclear D gene. V gave up 4 bases and J gave up 1 base, with 8 bases separating them. CDR1 is SGDLS, CDR2 YYNGEE, per germline. The length of the CDR3 is 13 residues. The CDR3 here is CASSIQTNTEAFF. The DNA for the CDR3 is TGTGCCAGCAGCATACAAACGAACACTGAAGCTTTCTTT.

The V call is TRBV30, the J call TRBJ1-1; weak D call: TRBD1 (5 bases). The CDR3 spans 13 residues. CDR1 is GTSNPN, CDR2 SVGIG, per germline (reference sequence). The germline V and J ends were trimmed by 0 bases and 1 base, with 6 bases remaining between them. The CDR3 reads CAWSVDRNTEAFF. Written as DNA, the CDR3 is TGTGCCTGGAGTGTTGACAGGAACACTGAAGCTTTCTTT.

This clone was detected only once. The V and J genes are TRBV6-5 and TRBJ2-5; 9 bases map to TRBD1. Germline V gene lookup returns CDR1 MNHEY and CDR2 SVGAGI. The length of the CDR3 is 15 residues. J was trimmed by 2 bases and V by 5 bases; bases with no gene match: 6. CDR3 sequence: CASSPNRGRQETQYF. CDR3 DNA: TGTGCCAGCAGTCCGAACAGGGGGCGGCAAGAGACCCAGTACTTC.

The chain has TRBV10-1 and TRBJ2-7, with a weak D call TRBD2 (6 bases). The CDR3 has 11 amino acids. Trimming removed 3 bases at V and 6 bases at J, with 6 bases between. Germline-derived CDR1 and CDR2 are WNHNN and SYGVQD (reference sequence). The CDR3 DNA sequence: TGCGCCAGCAGTGACGGGGGCGAGCAGTACTTC. Amino acids: CASSDGGEQYF.

The V gene is TRBV30, the J gene TRBJ1-1; 7 bases are shared with TRBD1. This CDR3 has 15 amino acids. The germline CDR1 and CDR2 sequences are GTSNPN and SVGIG (reference sequence). J lost 0 bases, V lost 3 bases, and 7 bases had no gene match. The CDR3 here is CAWRLMTGMNTEAFF. DNA of the CDR3: TGTGCCTGGAGATTAATGACAGGGATGAACACTGAAGCTTTCTTT.

This chain uses TRBV7-3 with TRBJ2-5, with D uncertain. The germline gives CDR1 SGHTA, CDR2 FQGTGA. With 4 bases removed from V and 3 bases from J, the gap between germline ends came to 9 bases. The CDR3 runs to 13 residues. The CDR3 reads CASSSTPKETQYF. The CDR3 DNA reads as TGTGCCAGCAGCTCGACTCCGAAAGAGACCCAGTACTTC.

The genes are TRBV7-9 and TRBJ1-4, with TRBD1 matching 10 bases. This CDR3 contains 19 residues. Trimming removed 1 base from V and 3 bases from J; junction bases left unmatched: 11. Germline values: CDR1 SEHNR, CDR2 FQNEAQ (reference sequence). CDR3 coding DNA: TGTGCCAGCAGCTTAGGACTGACAGGGGGCGAACGTCCTAATGAAAAACTGTTTTTT. Protein product: CASSLGLTGGERPNEKLFF. Variable domain in full (rest from reference TRBV7-9 and TRBJ1-4): DTGVSQNPRHKITKRGQNVTFRCDPISEHNRLYWYRQTLGQGPEFLTYFQNEAQLEKSRLLSDRFSAERPKGSFSTLEIQRTEQGDSAMYLCASSLGLTGGERPNEKLFFGSGTQLSVL.

The V gene is TRBV13, the J gene TRBJ2-1; no definite D call. Germline-derived CDR1 and CDR2 are PRHDT and FYEKMQ (reference sequence). The V gene lost 1 base and the J gene lost 2 bases, with 6 bases spanning the gap. This CDR3 has 14 residues. The CDR3 region is CASSLARTYNEQFF. The CDR3 DNA follows: TGTGCCAGCAGCTTAGCCAGGACCTACAATGAGCAGTTCTTC.

The chain links TRBV30 to TRBJ1-5; D gene ambiguous. The germline V gene encodes CDR1 GTSNPN and CDR2 SVGIG (reference sequence). The CDR3 extends over 13 amino acids. Trimming shortened V by 0 bases and J by 7 bases, and 10 bases separated the two germline ends. This CDR3 reads CAWSVRGLQPQHF. The CDR3 DNA sequence: TGTGCCTGGAGTGTACGAGGGTTACAGCCCCAGCATTTT.

The chain recombines TRBV19 with TRBJ2-2, with D maybe TRBD1 (5 bases). The germline CDR1 and CDR2 sequences are LNHDA and SQIVND (reference sequence). Trimming removed 6 bases from V and 1 base from J, with 9 bases in between. This CDR3 spans 14 amino acids. The CDR3: CASSAGQNTGELFF. As DNA, the CDR3 is TGTGCCAGTAGCGCCGGACAGAACACCGGGGAGCTGTTTTTT.

The sample holds one count of this clone. The chain links TRBV3-1 (or the pseudogene TRBV3-2) to TRBJ2-1; the match to TRBD2 covers 12 bases. Per the germline V gene, CDR1 is LGHDT and CDR2 is YNNKEL (reference sequence). Trimming took 8 bases from V and 9 from J; bases not matched to a gene: 8. The CDR3 has 14 amino acids. This chain's CDR3 is CASGSSGGALEQFF. The CDR3 DNA reads TGTGCCAGCGGCTCTAGCGGGGGGGCCCTTGAGCAGTTCTTC.

The chain has TRBV30 and TRBJ2-1; TRBD2 agrees at 12 bases. The CDR3 extends over 17 amino acids. After removal of 0 bases from V and 6 bases from J, the junction contained 9 bases not matched to a gene. Germline assignment: CDR1 GTSNPN and CDR2 SVGIG (reference sequence). CDR3 sequence (DNA): TGTGCCTGGAGTGTTAGGTGGACTAGCGGGGTCAGCAATGAGCAGTTCTTC. This gives the protein CAWSVRWTSGVSNEQFF.

V and J are TRBV2 and TRBJ1-4, with D possibly TRBD1 on 5 matching bases. The CDR3 extends over 14 amino acids. CDR1 is SNHLY and CDR2 is FYNNEI in the germline V gene. Trimming cost V 4 bases and J 2 bases, with 8 bases left between them. The CDR3 is CASSVGGTNEKLFF. CDR3 nucleotide sequence: TGTGCCAGCAGTGTGGGGGGGACTAATGAAAAACTGTTTTTT.

J is TRBJ1-2 and V is TRBV5-5; possible D gene TRBD1, 6 bases. V shed 6 bases and J shed 4 bases, with 16 bases lying between them. CDR1 is SGHKS, CDR2 YYEKEE, per germline (reference sequence). The CDR3 runs 14 residues. DNA for the CDR3: TGTGCCAGCAATTTCTTACAGGGTGCCTATGGCTACACCTTC. The encoded protein is CASNFLQGAYGYTF.

V and J are TRBV6-5 and TRBJ1-3; 7 bases fit TRBD1. This CDR3 has 15 amino acids. CDR1 and CDR2 (germline): MNHEY, SVGAGI. V dropped 6 bases and J dropped 3; count of bases not matched to a gene: 8. This CDR3 reads CASSLRGAGGNTIYF. The CDR3 DNA follows: TGTGCCAGCAGCCTCAGGGGGGCTGGTGGAAACACCATATATTTT.